This entry concerns a single T cell receptor beta chain. In germline, CDR1 is SGDLS, CDR2 YYNGEE. V was trimmed by 0 bases and J by 0 bases, leaving 4 bases between them. The CDR3 is 14 amino acids. These data are taken from a study of blood T cell repertoires in COVID-19. In the original analysis: Estimation of nucleated cell counts relied on the amplification of reference gene primers. Sequencing was performed with immunoSEQ multiplex PCR; in TCRdb, only in-frame clones are kept and a portion is missing. D and trimming come from the DNA, and the V and J calls and clone size come from that table. The table includes almost 200,000 clones, more than 80% detected once. Those enrolled, adults aged 18 to 89 years, came from 24 US areas. Cohort 3 donors were reported recovered after two negative PCRs, clearance, or symptom resolution.

V and J are TRBV9 and TRBJ1-3; the D is unclear. This sequence was found in a woman aged 18-29 years who had recovered from COVID-19. The sample was PBMCs or T cells enriched from blood (not recorded which). CDR3 nucleotides: TGTGCCAGCAGCGTAGAGCACTCTGGAAACACCATATATTTT. As protein: CASSVEHSGNTIYF.